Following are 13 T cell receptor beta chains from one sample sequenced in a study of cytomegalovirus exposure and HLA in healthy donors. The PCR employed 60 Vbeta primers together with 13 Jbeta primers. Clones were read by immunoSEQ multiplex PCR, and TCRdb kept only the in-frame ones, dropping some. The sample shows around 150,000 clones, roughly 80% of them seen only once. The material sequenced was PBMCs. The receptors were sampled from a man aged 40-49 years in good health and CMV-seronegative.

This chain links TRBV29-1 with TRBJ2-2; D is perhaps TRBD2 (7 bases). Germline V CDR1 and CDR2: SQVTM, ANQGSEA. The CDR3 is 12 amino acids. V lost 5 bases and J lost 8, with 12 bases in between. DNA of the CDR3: TGCAGCGTTCATGGGGGGGCAGGGGAGCTGTTTTTT. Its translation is CSVHGGAGELFF.

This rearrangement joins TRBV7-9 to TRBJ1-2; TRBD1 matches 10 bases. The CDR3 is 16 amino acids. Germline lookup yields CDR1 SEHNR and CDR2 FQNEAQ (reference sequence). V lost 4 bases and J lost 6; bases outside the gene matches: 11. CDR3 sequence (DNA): TGTGCCAGCAGCTGGGGGACAGGGGTAATTTCGGATGGCTACACCTTC. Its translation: CASSWGTGVISDGYTF.

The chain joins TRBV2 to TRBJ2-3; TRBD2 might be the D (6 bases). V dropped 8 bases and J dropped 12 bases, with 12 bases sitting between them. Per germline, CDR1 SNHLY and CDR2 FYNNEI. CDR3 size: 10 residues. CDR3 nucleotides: TGTGCCAGCCGGGAGCCACCCCAGTATTTT. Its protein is CASREPPQYF.

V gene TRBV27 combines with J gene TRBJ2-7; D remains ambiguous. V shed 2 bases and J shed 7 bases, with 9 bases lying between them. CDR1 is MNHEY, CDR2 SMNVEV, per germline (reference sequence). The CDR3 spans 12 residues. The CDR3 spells CASSLSGREQYF. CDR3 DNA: TGTGCCAGCAGTTTAAGTGGCAGGGAGCAGTACTTC.

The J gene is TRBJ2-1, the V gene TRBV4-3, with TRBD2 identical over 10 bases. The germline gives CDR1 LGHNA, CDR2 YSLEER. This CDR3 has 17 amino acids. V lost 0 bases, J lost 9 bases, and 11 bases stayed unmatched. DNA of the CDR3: TGCGCCAGCAGCCAAGATCCGGCTAGCGGGAGATTAGGTGAGCAGTTCTTC. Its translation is CASSQDPASGRLGEQFF.

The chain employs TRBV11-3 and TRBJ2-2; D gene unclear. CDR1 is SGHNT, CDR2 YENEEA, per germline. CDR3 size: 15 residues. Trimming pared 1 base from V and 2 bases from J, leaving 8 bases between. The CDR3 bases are TGTGCCAGCAGCTTAGGTCAGGAAAACACCGGGGAGCTGTTTTTT. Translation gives CASSLGQENTGELFF.

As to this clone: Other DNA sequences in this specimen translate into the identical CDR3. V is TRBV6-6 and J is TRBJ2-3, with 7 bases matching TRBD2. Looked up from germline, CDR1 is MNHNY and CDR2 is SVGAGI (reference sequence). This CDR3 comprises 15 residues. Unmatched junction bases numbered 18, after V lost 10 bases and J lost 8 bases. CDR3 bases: TGTGCCACCCTGCCGGACCGGACTAGACCGGGTACGCAGTATTTT. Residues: CATLPDRTRPGTQYF.

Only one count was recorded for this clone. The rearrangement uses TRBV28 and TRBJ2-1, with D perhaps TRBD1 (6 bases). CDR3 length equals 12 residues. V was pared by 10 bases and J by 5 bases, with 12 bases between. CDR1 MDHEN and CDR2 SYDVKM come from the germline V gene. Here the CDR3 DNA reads TGTGCCACGTACAGGGTTGACAATGAGCAGTTCTTC. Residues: CATYRVDNEQFF.

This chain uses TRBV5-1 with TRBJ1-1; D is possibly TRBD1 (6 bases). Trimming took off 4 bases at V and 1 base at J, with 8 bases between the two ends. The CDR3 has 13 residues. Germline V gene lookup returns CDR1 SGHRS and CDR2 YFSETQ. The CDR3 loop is CASSPGQNTEAFF. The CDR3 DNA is TGCGCCAGCAGCCCGGGACAGAACACTGAAGCTTTCTTT.

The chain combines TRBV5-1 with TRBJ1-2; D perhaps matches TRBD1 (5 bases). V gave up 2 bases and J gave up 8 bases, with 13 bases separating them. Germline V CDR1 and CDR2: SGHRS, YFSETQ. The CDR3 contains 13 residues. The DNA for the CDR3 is TGCGCCAGCAGCTTTTCGGCGGAGGGGGGCTACACCTTC. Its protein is CASSFSAEGGYTF.

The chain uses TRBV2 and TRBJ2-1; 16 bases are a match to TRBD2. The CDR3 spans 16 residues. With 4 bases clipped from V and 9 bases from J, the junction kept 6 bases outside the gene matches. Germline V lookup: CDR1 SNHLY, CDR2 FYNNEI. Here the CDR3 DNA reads TGTGCCAGCAGTGTGGGACTAGCGGGGGGGCAGGGTGAGCAGTTCTTC. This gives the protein CASSVGLAGGQGEQFF.

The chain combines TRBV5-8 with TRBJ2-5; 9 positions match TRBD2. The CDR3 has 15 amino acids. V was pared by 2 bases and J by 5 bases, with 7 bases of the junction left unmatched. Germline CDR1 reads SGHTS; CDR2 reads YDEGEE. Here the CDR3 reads CASSFLRGGEETQYF. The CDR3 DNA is TGTGCCAGCAGCTTTCTGCGGGGGGGCGAGGAGACCCAGTACTTC.

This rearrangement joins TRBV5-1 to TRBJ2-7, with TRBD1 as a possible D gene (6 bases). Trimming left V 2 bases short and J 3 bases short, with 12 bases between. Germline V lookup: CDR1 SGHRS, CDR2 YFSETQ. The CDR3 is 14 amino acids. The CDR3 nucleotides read TGCGCCAGCAGCTTAGAGGGGACACGCTACGAGCAGTACTTC. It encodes CASSLEGTRYEQYF.